These T cell receptor beta chains were read from a single sample in a study of Ad26.COV2.S vaccination and SARS-CoV-2 variants. Sequenced by immunoSEQ multiplex PCR; TCRdb stores in-frame clones only, minus some. Of around 270,000 clones listed, about 83% are singletons. The source material was peripheral blood, sampled in a trial of Ad26.COV2.S vaccine versus placebo. These receptors all stem from a person aged 18-60 years who received the Ad26.COV2.S COVID-19 vaccine or a placebo. Each CDR3 is given with its conserved first and last residue. The D gene is left open where the match is weak. A clone size is listed for some rows: how often the clone was seen (once, few, many), or a class if it is expanded.

clone_size,j_call,v_call,d_call,cdr3_nt,cdr3_aa
-,TRBJ2-3,TRBV5-5,TRBD2,TGTGCCAGCAGCAGTAGCGGGAATACAGATACGCAGTATTTT,CASSSSGNTDTQYF
-,TRBJ1-1,TRBV7-8,-,TGTGCCAGCAGCTTTACAGGGTCGGGTGAAGCTTTCTTT,CASSFTGSGEAFF
-,TRBJ1-3,TRBV18,-,TGTGCCAGCTCACCACCGAACAGTGGAAACACCATATATTTT,CASSPPNSGNTIYF
few,TRBJ2-2,TRBV30,-,TGTGCCCGCTCGACACAGGGTCAGGGCACCGGGGAGCTGTTTTTT,CARSTQGQGTGELFF
-,TRBJ1-5,TRBV4-2,-,TGTGCCAGCAGCCAAGATACGAGGGATCATCAGCCCCAGCATTTT,CASSQDTRDHQPQHF
once,TRBJ2-3,TRBV30,-,TGTGCCTGGAGTGTGGGGAGAACCACAGATACGCAGTATTTT,CAWSVGRTTDTQYF
-,TRBJ1-2,TRBV6-4,TRBD1,TGTGCCAGCGGTTCAGGGGGAAGTTGGGTGGTTGAGTGGGATTATGGCTACACCTTC,CASGSGGSWVVEWDYGYTF
-,TRBJ2-2,TRBV11-2,-,TGTGCCAGCAGCTCGCCCCCGGGGGCGTTCATCCCCGGGGAGCTGTTTTTT,CASSSPPGAFIPGELFF
-,TRBJ1-5,TRBV19,-,TGTGCCAGTAATTCCCCAGGGTATAGCAATCAGCCCCAGCATTTT,CASNSPGYSNQPQHF
-,TRBJ2-1,TRBV6-6,-,TGTGCCAGCAGCCTGCGCACAGGGACCAATTACAATGAGCAGTTCTTC,CASSLRTGTNYNEQFF
once,TRBJ1-4,TRBV6-5,-,TGTGCCAGCAGTTACGCCGCAAGGGCGGATGAAAAACTGTTTTTT,CASSYAARADEKLFF
once,TRBJ1-2,TRBV2,TRBD1,TGTGCCTCGGACTGGACAGGAAACTATGGCTACACCTTC,CASDWTGNYGYTF
few,TRBJ2-3,TRBV2,-,TGTGCCAGCACAGGGATAGATACGCAGTATTTT,CASTGIDTQYF
-,TRBJ1-1,TRBV10-1,-,TGCGCCAGCATTAGGGCACTAACAGGCACTGAAGCTTTCTTT,CASIRALTGTEAFF
-,TRBJ2-3,TRBV19,TRBD2,TGTGCCAGTAGTATCGGGGGGACTAGCACAGATACGCAGTATTTT,CASSIGGTSTDTQYF
-,TRBJ1-5,TRBV5-8,-,TGTGCCAGCAGCTTGGACCGGCTCAGAAACAATCAGCCCCAGCATTTT,CASSLDRLRNNQPQHF
-,TRBJ1-2,TRBV6-5,-,TGTGCCAGCAGATCTTCTAACTATGGCTACACCTTC,CASRSSNYGYTF
-,TRBJ2-1,TRBV4-1,TRBD2,TGCGCCAGCAGCCAAGAGTTCCGCGGGAGAACCCTCTACAATGAGCAGTTCTTC,CASSQEFRGRTLYNEQFF
-,TRBJ1-3,TRBV7-9,-,TGTGCCAGCAGCTTAACGGTGGGGGCTGAAAACACCATATATTTT,CASSLTVGAENTIYF
-,TRBJ1-6,TRBV19,-,TGTGCCAGTAGTATCGGGGACCTCCTCTCCTATAATTCACCCCTCCACTTT,CASSIGDLLSYNSPLHF
-,TRBJ2-5,TRBV6-1,-,TGTGCCAGCAGTGAAATGAACGGGGGGCCACAGACCCAGTACTTC,CASSEMNGGPQTQYF
-,TRBJ2-1,TRBV10-3,TRBD2,TGTGCCATCAGTGAGTCGACGGGGCTAGCGGGGGGTAACAATGAGCAGTTCTTC,CAISESTGLAGGNNEQFF
-,TRBJ2-1,TRBV7-9,TRBD2,TGTGCCAGCAGCTTAGGGTACGGGACGGGGGGCAATGAGCAGTTCTTC,CASSLGYGTGGNEQFF
once,TRBJ2-5,TRBV10-3,-,TGTGCCATCGAGAGTGGGGGGGGCGGAGAGACCCAGTACTTC,CAIESGGGGETQYF
once,TRBJ2-1,TRBV10-3,TRBD1,TGTGCCATCAGTACACAGGGGTTCGACAATGAGCAGTTCTTC,CAISTQGFDNEQFF
-,TRBJ2-1,TRBV10-3,TRBD2,TGTGCCATCAGTGAGGGATTGGCGGGGGGACTCAATGAGCAGTTCTTC,CAISEGLAGGLNEQFF
-,TRBJ2-2,TRBV7-9,-,TGTGCCAGCAGCTTAGATAGGGGGTCCGGCGGGGAGCTGTTTTTT,CASSLDRGSGGELFF